This TCR beta chain derives from a study of shared clonotypes between healthy human individuals. In the original workflow: ImmunoSEQ output held junction-only sequences without quality scores, so filtering differed. Profiled with immunoSEQ multiplex PCR; TCRdb holds only in-frame clones, not every one. D and trimming come from the DNA, and the V and J calls and clone size come from that table. The table includes around 240,000 clones, over 60% detected once. V dropped 11 bases and J dropped 0; count of bases not matched to a gene: 25. The CDR3 extends over 20 amino acids. CDR1 is LNHDA and CDR2 is SQIVND in the germline V gene (reference sequence).

This TCR was sampled from a man aged 25 to 40 in good health. The V gene is TRBV19, the J gene TRBJ1-5; 7 bases match TRBD1. Sequences were obtained from memory CD4+ T cells sorted from blood. Subset reported: CD45RA-negative fraction. The CDR3 reads CAPPGSGGASCSYSNQPQHF. As DNA, the CDR3 is TGTGCCCCACCCGGGTCAGGGGGTGCGTCTTGTTCGTATAGCAATCAGCCCCAGCATTTT. Based on the CDR3 plus reference TRBV19 and TRBJ1-5, the full variable domain is DGGITQSPKYLFRKEGQNVTLSCEQNLNHDAMYWYRQDPGQGLRLIYYSQIVNDFQKGDIAEGYSVSREKKESFPLTVTSAQKNPTAFYLCAPPGSGGASCSYSNQPQHFGDGTRLSIL.